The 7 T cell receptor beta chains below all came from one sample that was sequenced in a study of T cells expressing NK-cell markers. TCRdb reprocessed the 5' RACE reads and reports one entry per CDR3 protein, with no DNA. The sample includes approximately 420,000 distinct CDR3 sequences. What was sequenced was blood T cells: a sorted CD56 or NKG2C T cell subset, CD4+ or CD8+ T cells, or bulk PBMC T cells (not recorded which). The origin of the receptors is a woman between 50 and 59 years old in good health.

The CDR3 sequence is CSARALSWGTGELFF. This sequence joins TRBV20-1 and TRBJ2-2. Looked up from germline, CDR1 is DFQATT and CDR2 is SNEGSKA (reference sequence). The CDR3 is 15 amino acids.

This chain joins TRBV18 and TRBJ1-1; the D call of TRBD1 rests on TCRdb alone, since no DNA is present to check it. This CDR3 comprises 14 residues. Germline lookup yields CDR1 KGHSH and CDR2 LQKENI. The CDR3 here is CASSPRQGGNEAFF. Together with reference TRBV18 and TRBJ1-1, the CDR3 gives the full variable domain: NAGVMQNPRHLVRRRGQEARLRCSPMKGHSHVYWYRQLPEEGLKFMVYLQKENIIDESGMPKERFSAEFPKEGPSILRIQQVVRGDSAAYFCASSPRQGGNEAFFGQGTRLTVV.

CDR3 region: CASAAGTSGFMQYF. The chain couples TRBV11-2 to TRBJ2-7; TCRdb gives TRBD2 as the D gene, but with no DNA this cannot be confirmed. This CDR3 spans 14 amino acids. CDR1 is SGHAT and CDR2 is FQNNGV in the germline V gene.

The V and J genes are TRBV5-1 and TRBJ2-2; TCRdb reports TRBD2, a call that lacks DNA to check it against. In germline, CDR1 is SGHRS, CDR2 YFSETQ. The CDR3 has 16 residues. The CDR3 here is CASSLRTSRTTGELFF.

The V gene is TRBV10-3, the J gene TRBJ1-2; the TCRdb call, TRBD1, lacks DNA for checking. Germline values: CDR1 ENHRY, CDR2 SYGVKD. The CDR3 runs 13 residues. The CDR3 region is CAITMTGGYGYTF.

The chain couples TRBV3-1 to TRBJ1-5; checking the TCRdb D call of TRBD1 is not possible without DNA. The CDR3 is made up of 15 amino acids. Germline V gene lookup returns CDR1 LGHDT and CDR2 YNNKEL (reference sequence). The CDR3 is CASSQDAGLSPPQHF.

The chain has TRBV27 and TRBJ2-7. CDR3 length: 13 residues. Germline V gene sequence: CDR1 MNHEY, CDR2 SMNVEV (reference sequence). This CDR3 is CASSFNEAYEQYF.